This T cell receptor beta chain was sequenced in a study of blood T cell repertoires in COVID-19. Germline values: CDR1 PRHDT, CDR2 FYEKMQ (reference sequence). The CDR3 contains 16 residues. V lost 1 base and J lost 3; bases outside the gene matches: 7. Here immunoSEQ multiplex PCR was the method, and the copy in TCRdb shows in-frame clones only, minus some. The sample yields 100,000 or so clones, 82% seen once. The genes are TRBV13 and TRBJ2-7; 9 bases are shared with TRBD1. Sequencing input: peripheral blood. This sequence was found in a man aged 80 or over with acute or convalescent COVID-19. The CDR3: CASSLAGQGDYYEQYF. CDR3 bases: TGTGCCAGCAGCTTAGCGGGACAGGGAGATTACTACGAGCAGTACTTC.